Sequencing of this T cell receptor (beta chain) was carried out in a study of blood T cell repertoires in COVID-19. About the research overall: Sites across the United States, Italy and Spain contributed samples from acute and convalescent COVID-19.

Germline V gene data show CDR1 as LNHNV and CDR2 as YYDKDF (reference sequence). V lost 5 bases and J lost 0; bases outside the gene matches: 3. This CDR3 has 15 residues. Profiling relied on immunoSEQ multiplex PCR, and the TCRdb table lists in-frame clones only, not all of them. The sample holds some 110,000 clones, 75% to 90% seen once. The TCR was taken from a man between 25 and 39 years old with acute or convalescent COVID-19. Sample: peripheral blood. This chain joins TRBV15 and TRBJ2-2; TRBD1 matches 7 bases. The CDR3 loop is CATSSQGANTGELFF. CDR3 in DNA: TGTGCCACCAGCTCTCAGGGGGCGAACACCGGGGAGCTGTTTTTT.